The source of this TCR beta chain is a study of a mutant IDH1 vaccine in newly diagnosed glioma. Study-wide context: Vaccination was launched 4-6 weeks after radiotherapy alone, or with temozolomide cycles. The timing of visit V12 was week 35, and that of visit V13 was week 47.

The assay was immunoSEQ multiplex PCR, and TCRdb's table has in-frame clones only and misses some. The data show about 56,000 clones, less than 90% seen once. J gave up 3 bases and V 2 bases, and 6 bases lay outside the gene matches. The CDR3 covers 15 residues. CDR1 is SGHNT and CDR2 is YYREEE in the germline V gene (reference sequence). As to time point: week 47, end of study. A 20-mer mutant IDH1 peptide at 300 ug was injected subcutaneously with topical imiquimod. Every donor had a new WHO grade 3 or 4 astrocytoma that was IDH1-mutant, with loss of nuclear ATRX. General study findings and limits: Across multiple MHC alleles, almost 95% of patients had vaccine-induced responses.

A word on this clone: Its antigen is still unknown.

Sequencing was performed on PBMCs, taken from a glioma patient whose treatment included an IDH1 peptide vaccine. The receptor's source is a woman in her forties or fifties with glioma. This chain joins TRBV5-4 and TRBJ1-2, with 8 nucleotides matching TRBD1. CDR3 in DNA: TGTGCCAGCAGCTTAGGATTGGACAGGGACTATGGCTACACCTTC. Amino acids: CASSLGLDRDYGYTF.